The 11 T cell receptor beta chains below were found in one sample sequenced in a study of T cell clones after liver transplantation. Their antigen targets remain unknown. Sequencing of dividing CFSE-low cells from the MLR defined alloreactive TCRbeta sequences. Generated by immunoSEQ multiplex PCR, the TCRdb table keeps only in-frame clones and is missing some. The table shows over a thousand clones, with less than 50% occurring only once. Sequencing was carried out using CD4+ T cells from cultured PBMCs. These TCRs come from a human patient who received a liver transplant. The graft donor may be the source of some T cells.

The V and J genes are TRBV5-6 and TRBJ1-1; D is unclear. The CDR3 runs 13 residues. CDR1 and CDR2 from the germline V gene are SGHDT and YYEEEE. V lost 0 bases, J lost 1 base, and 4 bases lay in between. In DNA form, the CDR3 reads TGTGCCAGCAGCTTGGAGTCGAACACTGAAGCTTTCTTT. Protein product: CASSLESNTEAFF.

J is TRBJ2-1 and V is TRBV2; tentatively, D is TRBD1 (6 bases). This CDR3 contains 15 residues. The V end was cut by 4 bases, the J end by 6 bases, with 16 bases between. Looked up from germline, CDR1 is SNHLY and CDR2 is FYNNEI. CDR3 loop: CASSAEQGVSNEQFF. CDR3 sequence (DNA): TGTGCCAGCAGTGCGGAACAGGGAGTTTCCAATGAGCAGTTCTTC.

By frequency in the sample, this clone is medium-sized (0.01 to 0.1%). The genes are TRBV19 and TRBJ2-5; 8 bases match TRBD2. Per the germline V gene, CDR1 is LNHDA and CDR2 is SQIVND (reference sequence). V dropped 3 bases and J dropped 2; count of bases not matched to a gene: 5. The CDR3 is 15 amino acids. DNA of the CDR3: TGTGCCAGTAGTATCCAACTAGCGGCTCAAGAGACCCAGTACTTC. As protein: CASSIQLAAQETQYF.

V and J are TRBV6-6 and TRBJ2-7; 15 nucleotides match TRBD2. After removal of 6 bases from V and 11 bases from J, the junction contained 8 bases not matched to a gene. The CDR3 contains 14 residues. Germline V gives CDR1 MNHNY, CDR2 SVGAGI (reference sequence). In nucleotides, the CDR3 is TGTGCCAGCAGGTCCGGGGGGACTAGCGGGAGGAAGTACTTC. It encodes CASRSGGTSGRKYF.

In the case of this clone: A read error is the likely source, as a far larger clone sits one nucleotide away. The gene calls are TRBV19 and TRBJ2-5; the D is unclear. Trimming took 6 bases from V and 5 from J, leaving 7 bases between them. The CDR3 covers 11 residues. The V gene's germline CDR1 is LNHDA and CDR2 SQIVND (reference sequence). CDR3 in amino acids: CASRPGETQYF. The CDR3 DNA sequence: TGTGCCAGTAGACCTGGGGAGACCCAGTACTTC.

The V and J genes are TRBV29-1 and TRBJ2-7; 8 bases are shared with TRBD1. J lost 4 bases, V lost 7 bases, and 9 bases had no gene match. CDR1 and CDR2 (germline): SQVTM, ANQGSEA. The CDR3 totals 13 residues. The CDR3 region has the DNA TGCAGCGCATCCGGGACAGGTGTATACGAGCAGTACTTC. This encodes CSASGTGVYEQYF.

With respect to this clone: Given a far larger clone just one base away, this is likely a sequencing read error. CDR3 loop: CASGGGISGQPQHF. In DNA, the CDR3 is TGTGCCAGCGGTGGGGGGATATCAGGGCAGCCCCAGCATTTT. The V call is TRBV6-7, the J call TRBJ1-5; D possibly corresponds to TRBD1 (5 bases). TRBV6-7 carries the ORF label, with uncertain function. This CDR3 comprises 14 residues. Trimming took off 8 bases at V and 7 bases at J, with 18 bases between the two ends.

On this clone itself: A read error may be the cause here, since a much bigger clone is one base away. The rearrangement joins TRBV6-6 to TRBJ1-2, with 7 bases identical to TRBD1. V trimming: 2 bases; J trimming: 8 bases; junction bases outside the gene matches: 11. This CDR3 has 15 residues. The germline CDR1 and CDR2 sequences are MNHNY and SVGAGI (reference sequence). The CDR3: CASSYRGGPRGGYTF. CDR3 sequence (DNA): TGTGCCAGCAGTTACCGGGGGGGGCCCAGGGGGGGCTACACCTTC.

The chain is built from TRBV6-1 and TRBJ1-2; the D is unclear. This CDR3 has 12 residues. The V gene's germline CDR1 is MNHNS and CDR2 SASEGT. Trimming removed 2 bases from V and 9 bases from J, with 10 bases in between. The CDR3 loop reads CASSETNGRYTF. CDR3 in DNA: TGTGCCAGCAGTGAAACGAACGGGCGCTACACCTTC.

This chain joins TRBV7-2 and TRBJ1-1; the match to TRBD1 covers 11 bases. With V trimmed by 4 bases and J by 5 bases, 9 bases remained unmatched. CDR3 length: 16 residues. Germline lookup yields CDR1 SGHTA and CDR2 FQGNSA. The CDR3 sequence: CASSSSRTGGRTEAFF. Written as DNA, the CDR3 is TGTGCCAGCAGCTCTTCGAGGACAGGGGGCAGGACTGAAGCTTTCTTT. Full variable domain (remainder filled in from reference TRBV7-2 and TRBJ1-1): GAGVSQSPSNKVTEKGKDVELRCDPISGHTALYWYRQSLGQGLEFLIYFQGNSAPDKSGLPSDRFSAERTGGSVSTLTIQRTQQEDSAVYLCASSSSRTGGRTEAFFGQGTRLTVV.

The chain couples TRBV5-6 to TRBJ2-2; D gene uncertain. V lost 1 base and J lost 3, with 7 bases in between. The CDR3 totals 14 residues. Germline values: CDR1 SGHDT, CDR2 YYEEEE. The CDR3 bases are TGTGCCAGCAGCTTGTTACCCGACACCGGGGAGCTGTTTTTT. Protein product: CASSLLPDTGELFF.